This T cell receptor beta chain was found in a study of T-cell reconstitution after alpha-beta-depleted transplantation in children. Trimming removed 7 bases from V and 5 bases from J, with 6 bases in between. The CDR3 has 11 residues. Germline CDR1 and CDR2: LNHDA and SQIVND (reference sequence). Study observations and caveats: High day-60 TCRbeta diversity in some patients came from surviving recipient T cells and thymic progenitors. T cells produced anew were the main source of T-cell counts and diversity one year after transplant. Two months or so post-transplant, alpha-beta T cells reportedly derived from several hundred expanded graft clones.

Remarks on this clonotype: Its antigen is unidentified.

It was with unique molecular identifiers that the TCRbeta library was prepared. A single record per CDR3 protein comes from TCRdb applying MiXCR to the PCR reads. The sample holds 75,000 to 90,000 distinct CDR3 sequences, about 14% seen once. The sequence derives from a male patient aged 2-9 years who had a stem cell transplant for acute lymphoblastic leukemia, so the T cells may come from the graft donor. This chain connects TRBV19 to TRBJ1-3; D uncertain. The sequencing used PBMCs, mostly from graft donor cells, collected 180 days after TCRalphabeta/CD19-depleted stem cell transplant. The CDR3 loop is CASTARNTIYF. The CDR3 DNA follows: TGTGCCAGTACCGCGAGAAACACCATATATTTT.